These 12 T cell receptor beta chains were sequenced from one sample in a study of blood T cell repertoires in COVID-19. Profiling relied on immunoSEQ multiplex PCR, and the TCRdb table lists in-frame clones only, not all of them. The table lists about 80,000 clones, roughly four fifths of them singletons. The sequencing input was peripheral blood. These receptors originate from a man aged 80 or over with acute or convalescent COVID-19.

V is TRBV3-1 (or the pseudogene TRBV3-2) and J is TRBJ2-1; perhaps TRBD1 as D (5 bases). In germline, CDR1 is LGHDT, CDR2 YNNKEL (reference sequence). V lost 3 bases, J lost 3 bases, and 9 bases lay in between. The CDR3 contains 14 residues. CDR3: CASSHEGHYNEQFF. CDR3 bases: TGTGCCAGCAGCCATGAAGGACACTACAATGAGCAGTTCTTC.

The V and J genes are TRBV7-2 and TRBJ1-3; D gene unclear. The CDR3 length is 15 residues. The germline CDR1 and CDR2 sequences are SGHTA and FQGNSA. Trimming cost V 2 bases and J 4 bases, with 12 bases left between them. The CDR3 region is CASSLNSRIGNTIYF. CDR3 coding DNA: TGTGCCAGCAGCTTAAATTCCAGGATCGGAAACACCATATATTTT.

Here the CDR3 reads CASSLAGQVTYGYTF. CDR3 coding DNA: TGTGCCAGCAGCTTGGCGGGACAGGTCACCTATGGCTACACCTTC. This chain connects TRBV5-4 to TRBJ1-2, with 8 bases that match TRBD1. Germline CDR1 is SGHNT and CDR2 is YYREEE (reference sequence). The CDR3 has 15 residues. Trimming cost V 0 bases and J 4 bases; bases outside gene matches: 5.

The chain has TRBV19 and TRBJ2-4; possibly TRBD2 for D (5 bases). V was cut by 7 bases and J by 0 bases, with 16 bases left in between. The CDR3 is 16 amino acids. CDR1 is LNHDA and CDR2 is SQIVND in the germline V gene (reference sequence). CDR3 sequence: CASNLRGDLAKNIQYF. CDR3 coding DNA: TGTGCCAGTAACCTCCGGGGAGATCTAGCCAAAAACATTCAGTACTTC.

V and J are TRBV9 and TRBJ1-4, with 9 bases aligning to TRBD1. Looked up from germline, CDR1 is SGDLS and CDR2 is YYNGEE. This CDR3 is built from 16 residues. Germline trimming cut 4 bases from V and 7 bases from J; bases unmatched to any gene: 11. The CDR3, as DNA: TGTGCCAGCAGCTTCCCCGGGACAGGGTCTGGTGAAAAACTGTTTTTT. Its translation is CASSFPGTGSGEKLFF.

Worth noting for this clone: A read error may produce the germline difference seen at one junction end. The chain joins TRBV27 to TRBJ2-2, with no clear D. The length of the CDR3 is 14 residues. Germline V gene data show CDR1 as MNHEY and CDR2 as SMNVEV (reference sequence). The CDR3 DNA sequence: TGTGCCAGCAGTTTATACCCGAACTCCGGGGAGCTGTTTTTT. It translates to CASSLYPNSGELFF.

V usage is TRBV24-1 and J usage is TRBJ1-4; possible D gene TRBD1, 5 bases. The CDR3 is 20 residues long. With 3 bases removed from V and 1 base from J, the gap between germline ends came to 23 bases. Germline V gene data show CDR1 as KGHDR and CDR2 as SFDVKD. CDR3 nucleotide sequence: TGTGCCACCAGTGATCCCCGGGACTCACCGACCGATGGAACTAATGAAAAACTGTTTTTT. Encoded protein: CATSDPRDSPTDGTNEKLFF.

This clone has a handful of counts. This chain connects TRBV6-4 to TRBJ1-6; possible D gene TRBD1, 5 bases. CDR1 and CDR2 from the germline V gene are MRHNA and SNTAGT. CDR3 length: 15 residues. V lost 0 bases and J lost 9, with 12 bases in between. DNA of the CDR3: TGTGCCAGCAGTGACTCGAATGGGGGAGGTTCACCCCTCCACTTT. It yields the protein CASSDSNGGGSPLHF.

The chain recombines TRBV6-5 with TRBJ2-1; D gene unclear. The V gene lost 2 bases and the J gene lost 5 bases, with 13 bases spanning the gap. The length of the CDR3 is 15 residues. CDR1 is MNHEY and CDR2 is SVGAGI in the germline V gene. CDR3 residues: CASSYAPASNNEQFF. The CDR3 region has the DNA TGTGCCAGCAGTTACGCCCCGGCTAGTAACAATGAGCAGTTCTTC.

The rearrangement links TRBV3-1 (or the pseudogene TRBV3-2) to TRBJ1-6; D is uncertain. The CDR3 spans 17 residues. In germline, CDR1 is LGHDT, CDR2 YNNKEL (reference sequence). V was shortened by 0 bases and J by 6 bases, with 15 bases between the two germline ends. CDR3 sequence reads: CASSQDHRPGSNSPLHF. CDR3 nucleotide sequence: TGTGCCAGCAGCCAAGATCATCGCCCAGGAAGTAATTCACCCCTCCACTTT.

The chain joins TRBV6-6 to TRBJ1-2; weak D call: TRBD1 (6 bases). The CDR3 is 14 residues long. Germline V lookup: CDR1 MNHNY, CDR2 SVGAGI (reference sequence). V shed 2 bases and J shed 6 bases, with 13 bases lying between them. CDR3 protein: CASSYTGQRDGYTF. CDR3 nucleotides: TGTGCCAGCAGTTACACCGGACAGAGAGATGGCTACACCTTC.

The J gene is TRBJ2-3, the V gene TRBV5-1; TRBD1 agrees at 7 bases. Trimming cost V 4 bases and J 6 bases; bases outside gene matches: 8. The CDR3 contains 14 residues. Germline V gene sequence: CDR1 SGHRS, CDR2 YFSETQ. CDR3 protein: CASSGQVLGDTQYF. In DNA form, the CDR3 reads TGCGCCAGCAGCGGACAGGTTTTAGGCGATACGCAGTATTTT.